The 15 T cell receptor beta chains in this list originate from one sample, sequenced in a study of OX40 agonist ivuxolimab in advanced cancers. The assay was immunoSEQ multiplex PCR, and TCRdb's table has in-frame clones only and misses some. Of approximately 100,000 clones listed, 90% are singletons. The sequencing used CD4+ or CD8+ T cells sorted from blood, collected in a trial of the OX40 agonist ivuxolimab. The receptors here all came from an adult with an advanced solid tumor such as melanoma, head and neck, liver or kidney cancer.

V gene TRBV4-3 combines with J gene TRBJ2-1; D unclear. V dropped 0 bases and J dropped 6 bases, with 12 bases sitting between them. Germline assignment: CDR1 LGHNA and CDR2 YSLEER. The CDR3 consists of 15 residues. The CDR3 coding sequence is TGCGCCAGCAGCCAAGAACCCGCAAACGGCAATGAGCAGTTCTTC. Translated: CASSQEPANGNEQFF.

The genes are TRBV5-1 and TRBJ2-1; 14 positions match TRBD2. With 4 bases clipped from V and 6 bases from J, the junction kept 9 bases outside the gene matches. This CDR3 is 17 amino acids long. Germline CDR1 is SGHRS and CDR2 is YFSETQ. This CDR3 reads CASSPRLAGGPANEQFF. CDR3 bases: TGCGCCAGCAGCCCCCGACTAGCGGGAGGGCCGGCCAATGAGCAGTTCTTC.

This clone was observed once. This chain links TRBV28 with TRBJ2-7, with a tentative D call TRBD2 (5 bases). Trimming cost V 4 bases and J 3 bases, with 16 bases left between them. The CDR3 consists of 15 residues. Germline CDR1 and CDR2: MDHEN and SYDVKM. CDR3 nucleotides: TGTGCCAGCAGTTCCGGAGGACTGGATGACTACGAGCAGTACTTC. Translated: CASSSGGLDDYEQYF. The complete variable domain, with remaining parts taken from reference TRBV28 and TRBJ2-7, reads DVKVTQSSRYLVKRTGEKVFLECVQDMDHENMFWYRQDPGLGLRLIYFSYDVKMKEKGDIPEGYSVSREKKERFSLILESASTNQTSMYLCASSSGGLDDYEQYFGPGTRLTVT.

CDR3 sequence (DNA): TGTGCCAGCAGTTTACAGGGTAGCGTCAAAAACATTCAGTACTTC. This sequence encodes CASSLQGSVKNIQYF. V usage is TRBV28 and J usage is TRBJ2-4; D is perhaps TRBD1 or TRBD2 (5 bases each). The V and J ends lost 2 bases and 3 bases respectively, with 11 bases between them. The CDR3 is made up of 15 amino acids. The V gene's germline CDR1 is MDHEN and CDR2 SYDVKM.

The chain has TRBV7-8 and TRBJ2-3; TRBD2 matches 14 bases. Germline V gene data show CDR1 as SGHVS and CDR2 as FQNEAQ. This CDR3 contains 16 residues. V shed 6 bases, J shed 1 base, and the junction held 3 bases outside the gene matches. The CDR3 here is CASSGTSGSGTDTQYF. The CDR3, as DNA: TGTGCCAGCAGTGGGACTAGCGGGAGCGGCACAGATACGCAGTATTTT.

The chain recombines TRBV7-2 with TRBJ2-7; D could derive from TRBD1 or TRBD2 (5 bases each). Germline V gives CDR1 SGHTA, CDR2 FQGNSA. V gave up 5 bases and J gave up 1 base, with 12 bases separating them. The CDR3 is 14 residues long. Written as DNA, the CDR3 is TGTGCCAGCAGCGTCCGGGACGGATCCTACGAGCAGTACTTC. The encoded protein is CASSVRDGSYEQYF. The whole variable domain, filled in from reference TRBV7-2 and TRBJ2-7, reads GAGVSQSPSNKVTEKGKDVELRCDPISGHTALYWYRQSLGQGLEFLIYFQGNSAPDKSGLPSDRFSAERTGGSVSTLTIQRTQQEDSAVYLCASSVRDGSYEQYFGPGTRLTVT.

The sample holds one count of this clone. The J gene is TRBJ2-5, the V gene TRBV4-1, with TRBD1 identical over 10 bases. The better agreement between TRBJ2-7 and the DNA end casts doubt on the J call. Germline V lookup: CDR1 MGHRA, CDR2 YSYEKL. The CDR3 runs to 15 residues. The CDR3 sequence: CASSQAGTGAYEQYF. CDR3 nucleotide sequence: TGCGCCAGCAGCCAAGCCGGGACAGGGGCCTACGAGCAGTACTTC.

J is TRBJ2-3 and V is TRBV9; TRBD2 might be the D (7 bases). Germline CDR1 is SGDLS and CDR2 is YYNGEE. Trimming removed 6 bases at V and 6 bases at J, with 20 bases between. CDR3 length: 15 residues. CDR3 amino acids: CASTRGASGPDTQYF. Written as DNA, the CDR3 is TGTGCCAGCACAAGGGGGGCTAGCGGCCCGGATACGCAGTATTTT.

V gene TRBV19 combines with J gene TRBJ1-1; 7 bases map to TRBD1. Trimming at V came to 7 bases and at J to 0 bases, leaving 8 bases not matched to a gene. Germline lookup yields CDR1 LNHDA and CDR2 SQIVND (reference sequence). The CDR3 loop spans 15 amino acids. CDR3 amino acids: CASKTTGQMNTEAFF. In nucleotides, the CDR3 is TGTGCCAGTAAGACAACGGGACAGATGAACACTGAAGCTTTCTTT.

The rearrangement uses TRBV2 and TRBJ2-1, with D unresolved. Trimming took 6 bases from V and 9 from J, leaving 9 bases between them. Germline assignment: CDR1 SNHLY and CDR2 FYNNEI. This CDR3 has 11 residues. The DNA of the CDR3 is TGTGCCAGCAGGGACCCCGGTGAGCAGTTCTTC. This codes for CASRDPGEQFF. Together with reference TRBV2 and TRBJ2-1, the CDR3 gives the full variable domain: EPEVTQTPSHQVTQMGQEVILRCVPISNHLYFYWYRQILGQKVEFLVSFYNNEISEKSEIFDDQFSVERPDGSNFTLKIRSTKLEDSAMYFCASRDPGEQFFGPGTRLTVL.

This chain uses TRBV19 with TRBJ2-1; TRBD2 might be the D (6 bases). V was clipped by 5 bases and J by 0 bases, with 11 bases between them. This CDR3 is built from 15 residues. Germline V gives CDR1 LNHDA, CDR2 SQIVND (reference sequence). The DNA for the CDR3 is TGTGCCAGTAGTGGACGGGGGAGCTCCTACAATGAGCAGTTCTTC. Its protein is CASSGRGSSYNEQFF. The full variable domain, in which reference TRBV19 and TRBJ2-1 provide the parts outside the CDR3, is DGGITQSPKYLFRKEGQNVTLSCEQNLNHDAMYWYRQDPGQGLRLIYYSQIVNDFQKGDIAEGYSVSREKKESFPLTVTSAQKNPTAFYLCASSGRGSSYNEQFFGPGTRLTVL.

J is TRBJ2-7 and V is TRBV19; D possibly uses TRBD1 or TRBD2 (6 bases each). The germline CDR1 and CDR2 sequences are LNHDA and SQIVND (reference sequence). The CDR3 is made up of 12 amino acids. V was cut by 6 bases and J by 5 bases, with 11 bases left in between. CDR3 protein: CASRGGPDEQYF. The CDR3 nucleotides read TGTGCCAGTAGAGGGGGGCCGGACGAGCAGTACTTC.

The V call is TRBV5-6, the J call TRBJ1-1; a possible D gene is TRBD1 (5 bases). V was cut by 7 bases and J by 2 bases, with 15 bases left in between. The germline V gene encodes CDR1 SGHDT and CDR2 YYEEEE. The CDR3 contains 14 residues. The CDR3 nucleotides are TGTGCCAGCTTGGCAGGGCCTAGAAACACTGAAGCTTTCTTT. This encodes CASLAGPRNTEAFF.

The gene calls are TRBV9 and TRBJ2-3; 7 bases line up with TRBD2. V dropped 0 bases and J dropped 0; count of bases not matched to a gene: 4. Germline V gene sequence: CDR1 SGDLS, CDR2 YYNGEE. The CDR3 has 16 amino acids. CDR3 protein: CASSVELAQSTDTQYF. The CDR3, as DNA: TGTGCCAGCAGCGTAGAACTAGCGCAAAGCACAGATACGCAGTATTTT.

This chain connects TRBV7-8 to TRBJ2-2; TRBD2 matches at 8 bases. Germline CDR1 reads SGHVS; CDR2 reads FQNEAQ. V lost 1 base, J lost 3 bases, and 1 base stayed unmatched. This CDR3 has 15 amino acids. The CDR3 is CASSLVLADTGELFF. The CDR3 DNA sequence: TGTGCCAGCAGCTTAGTACTAGCGGACACCGGGGAGCTGTTTTTT.